This T cell receptor beta chain derives from a study of blood T cell repertoires in COVID-19 (dated by TCRdb to the early 2020s). As for the study more broadly: The collaborator samples originated in the United States, Italy and Spain and spanned the acute and convalescent phases of COVID-19. Samples came from the ongoing ImmuneRACE study (first 160 participants) plus 1,254 subjects from 6 global collaborators. Deeply sampled blood TCRbeta repertoires from subjects exposed to, actively infected with, or recovered from COVID-19 were included in the dataset. The prospective study material was composed of cDNA or gDNA derived from T cells, B-cell-depleted T cells, or PBMCs. Where available, HLA class I and class II types were taken from metadata supplied by the sample provider and were not determined by assay-based typing. A freely available public database, intended as a resource for researchers studying the immune response to SARS-CoV-2, is where the repertoires were released. Sample metadata almost always included a de-identified subject ID, COVID-19 status, age in years and sex.

Whole blood was collected in K2EDTA tubes by collaborating institutions according to the institutions' own protocols. Collaborator samples were shipped for TCRbeta analysis as frozen whole blood, isolated PBMCs, or DNA extracted from either sample type. On the study overall, not on this receptor specifically: The quantity of clinical and demographic metadata differed by source and by participant and was supplied without curation.

The V end gives up 1 base and the J end 2 bases, leaving 11 bases in the junction not matched to a gene. The germline V gene gives CDR1 as LGHNA and CDR2 as YSLEER. Including the terminal cysteine and phenylalanine, the CDR3 comprises 17 residues. Of all the DNA, just the CDR3 is kept, 51 bases in frame from base 1. Regarding this clone: Its cognate antigen has yet to be identified. No quality values exist for individual bases; no much larger clone is one base distant.

The immunoSEQ Assay, a bias-controlled multiplex PCR, was used to amplify TCRbeta CDR3 regions from genomic DNA. As for the original processing: Nucleated cell counts per sample were estimated from amplification of reference gene primers within the assay. To quantify the absolute abundance of each unique TCRbeta CDR3 rearrangement, sequence reads were collapsed and filtered. For each sample, productive Simpson clonality was calculated as the square root of Simpson's diversity index across productive rearrangements. TCRdb re-hosts the immuneACCESS table, in-frame sequences only. Its copies lack some clones; in the studies checked, an unresolved V gene accounts for under half of them, and the cause for the rest is not known. That table gives V, J and clone size, and the DNA gave D and trimming. In this sample the table shows 70,000 to 75,000 clones, 70% to 90% of which occur a single time. The ten most abundant clones make up roughly 4.8% of the sample.

Sequencing was carried out using peripheral blood. Here the chain combines TRBV4-3 and TRBJ2-7, and TRBD2 matches 7 of the central bases. This sequence originates from an elderly woman with active or convalescent COVID-19. The DNA reads as follows: TGCGCCAGCAGCCAAGCCACTACGACTAGCACGGCCTACGAGCAGTACTTC. It codes for CASSQATTTSTAYEQYF.